This TCR beta chain was recorded in a study of T cell responses to AZD1222 COVID-19 vaccine. Broader study findings: No repertoire was sampled before or during the peak T cell response, only after it. Most donors were white British and more were female, and clonal diversity was possibly underestimated.

From germline, CDR1 is MNHEY and CDR2 SVGAGI. The CDR3 has 16 residues. Trimming took 4 bases from V and 1 from J, leaving 14 bases between them. Note on this clone: The target antigen is unknown.

The table came from immunoSEQ multiplex PCR; TCRdb's copy has only in-frame clones and leaves some out. The sample contains about 140,000 clones, approximately 91% of which appear only once. This sample comprised peripheral blood, obtained on day 0 of AZD1222 vaccination. The sequence derives from an adult in good health. V and J are TRBV6-5 and TRBJ1-5, with D possibly TRBD1 on 5 matching bases. CDR3 nucleotide sequence: TGTGCCAGCAGTTTTACCGGGGCAGGGAGCAATCAGCCCCAGCATTTT. The encoded protein is CASSFTGAGSNQPQHF.